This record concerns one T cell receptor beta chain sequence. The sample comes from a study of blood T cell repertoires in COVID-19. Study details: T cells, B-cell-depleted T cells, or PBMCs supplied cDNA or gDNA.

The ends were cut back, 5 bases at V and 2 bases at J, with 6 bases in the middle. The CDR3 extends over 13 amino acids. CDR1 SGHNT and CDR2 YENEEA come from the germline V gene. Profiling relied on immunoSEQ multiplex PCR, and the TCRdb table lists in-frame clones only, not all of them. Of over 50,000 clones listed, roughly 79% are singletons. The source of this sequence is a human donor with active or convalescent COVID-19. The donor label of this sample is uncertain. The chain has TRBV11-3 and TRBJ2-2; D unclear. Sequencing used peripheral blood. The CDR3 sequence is CASSLVNTGELFF. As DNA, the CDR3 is TGTGCCAGCAGCCTTGTTAACACCGGGGAGCTGTTTTTT.